The clone carrying this TCR beta chain showed up just once. This entry belongs to a study of cytomegalovirus exposure and HLA in healthy donors. Primers for the PCR totalled 60 Vbeta and 13 Jbeta. Sequencing was performed with immunoSEQ multiplex PCR; in TCRdb, only in-frame clones are kept and a portion is missing. The sample records 95,000 to 100,000 clones, around 83% being singletons. V lost 4 bases and J lost 4; bases outside the gene matches: 8. Germline lookup yields CDR1 WNHNN and CDR2 SYGVQD (reference sequence). This CDR3 spans 17 amino acids. This TCR came from a female donor in good health and CMV-seropositive. V gene TRBV10-1 combines with J gene TRBJ2-3, with TRBD2 identical over 13 bases. Sequenced sample: PBMCs. CDR3 in DNA: TGCGCCAGCAGTGGAACTAGCGGGAGGGCCGGTCCAGATACGCAGTATTTT. As protein: CASSGTSGRAGPDTQYF.